The clone carrying this T cell receptor beta chain was detected a few times. The data stem from a study of T cell repertoires in cytomegalovirus infection. TCRdb fed the reads into MiXCR, producing one record per CDR3 protein. The sample includes over 150,000 distinct CDR3 sequences, 17% of them seen just once. Material for sequencing was CD8+ T cells from PBMCs. The origin of this receptor is a human donor in good health (CMV status not recorded). Some clones in this sample may be carry-over from other donors' samples.

CDR3 protein: CSVEGPPGKDGYTF. The CDR3 DNA follows: TGCAGCGTTGAGGGTCCTCCTGGAAAGGATGGCTACACCTTC. The V and J genes are TRBV29-1 and TRBJ1-2; D not certain. Germline assignment: CDR1 SQVTM and CDR2 ANQGSEA. CDR3 length: 14 amino acids. Trimming took off 3 bases at V and 6 bases at J, with 17 bases between the two ends. The full variable domain, completed using reference TRBV29-1 and TRBJ1-2, is SAVISQKPSRDICQRGTSLTIQCQVDSQVTMMFWYRQQPGQSLTLIATANQGSEATYESGFVIDKFPISRPNLTFSTLTVSNMSPEDSSIYLCSVEGPPGKDGYTFGSGTRLTVV.